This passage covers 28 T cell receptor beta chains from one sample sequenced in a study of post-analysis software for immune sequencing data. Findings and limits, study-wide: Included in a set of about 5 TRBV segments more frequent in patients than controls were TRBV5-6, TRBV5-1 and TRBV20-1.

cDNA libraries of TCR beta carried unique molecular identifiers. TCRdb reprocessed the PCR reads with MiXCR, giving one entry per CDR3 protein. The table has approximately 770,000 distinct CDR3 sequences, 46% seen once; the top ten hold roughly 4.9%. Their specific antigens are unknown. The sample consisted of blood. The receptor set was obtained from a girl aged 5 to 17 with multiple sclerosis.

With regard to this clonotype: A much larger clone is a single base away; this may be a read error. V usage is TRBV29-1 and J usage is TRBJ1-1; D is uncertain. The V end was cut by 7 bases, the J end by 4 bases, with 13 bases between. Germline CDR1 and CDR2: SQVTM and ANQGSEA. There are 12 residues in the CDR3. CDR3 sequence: CSASHRTTEAFF. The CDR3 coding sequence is TGCAGCGCCTCACACCGGACCACTGAAGCTTTCTTT.

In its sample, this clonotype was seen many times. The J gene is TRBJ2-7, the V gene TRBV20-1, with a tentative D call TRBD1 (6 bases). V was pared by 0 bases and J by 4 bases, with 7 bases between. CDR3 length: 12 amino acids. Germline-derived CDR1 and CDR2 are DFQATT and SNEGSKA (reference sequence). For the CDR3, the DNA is TGCAGTGCTAGAGAAGGGGGTTACGAGCAGTACTTC. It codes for CSAREGGYEQYF.

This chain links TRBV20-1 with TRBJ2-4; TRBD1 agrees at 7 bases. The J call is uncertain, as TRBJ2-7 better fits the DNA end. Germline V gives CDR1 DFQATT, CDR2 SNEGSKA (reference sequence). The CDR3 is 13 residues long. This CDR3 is CSAGGQEFGEQYF. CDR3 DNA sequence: TGCAGTGCTGGAGGACAGGAATTCGGCGAGCAGTACTTC.

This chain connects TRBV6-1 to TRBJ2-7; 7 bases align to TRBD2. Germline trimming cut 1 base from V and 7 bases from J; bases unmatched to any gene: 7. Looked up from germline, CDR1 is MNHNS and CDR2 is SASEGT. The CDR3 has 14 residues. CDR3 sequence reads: CASSEVRGDAEQYF. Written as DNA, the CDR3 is TGTGCCAGCAGTGAAGTCCGGGGGGACGCTGAGCAGTACTTC.

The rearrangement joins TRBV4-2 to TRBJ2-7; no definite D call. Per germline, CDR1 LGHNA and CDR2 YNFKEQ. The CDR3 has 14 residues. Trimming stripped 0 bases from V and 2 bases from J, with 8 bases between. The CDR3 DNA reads TGTGCCAGCAGCCAAGAAGGAGCCACCTACGAGCAGTACTTC. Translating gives CASSQEGATYEQYF.

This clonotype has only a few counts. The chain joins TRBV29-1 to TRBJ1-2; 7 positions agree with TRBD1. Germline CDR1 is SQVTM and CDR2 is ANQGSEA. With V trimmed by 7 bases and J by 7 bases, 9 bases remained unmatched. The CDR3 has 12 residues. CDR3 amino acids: CSAETGMAGYTF. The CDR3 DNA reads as TGCAGCGCCGAGACAGGGATGGCTGGCTACACCTTC.

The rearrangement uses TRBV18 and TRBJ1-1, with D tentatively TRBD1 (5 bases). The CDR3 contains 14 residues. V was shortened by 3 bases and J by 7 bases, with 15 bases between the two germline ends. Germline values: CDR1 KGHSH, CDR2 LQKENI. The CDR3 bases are TGTGCCAGCTCACCGAGTCGACAGACCCATGAAGCTTTCTTT. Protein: CASSPSRQTHEAFF.

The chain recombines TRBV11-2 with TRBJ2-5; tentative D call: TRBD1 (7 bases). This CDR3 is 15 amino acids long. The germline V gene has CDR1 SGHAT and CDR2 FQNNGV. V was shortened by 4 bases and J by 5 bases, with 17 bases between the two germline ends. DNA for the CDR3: TGTGCCAGCAGCTCGCGGGACAGTGGGGTGGAGACCCAGTACTTC. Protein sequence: CASSSRDSGVETQYF.

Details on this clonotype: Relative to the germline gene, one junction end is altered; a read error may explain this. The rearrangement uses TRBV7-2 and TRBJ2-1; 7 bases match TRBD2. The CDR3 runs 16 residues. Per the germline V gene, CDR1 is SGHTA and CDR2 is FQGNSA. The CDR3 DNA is TGTGCCGGCAGCTTAGTACCCGGGACTACATACAATGAGCAGTTCTTC. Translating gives CAGSLVPGTTYNEQFF.

The CDR3 loop reads CASSGGGAYEQFF. The CDR3 DNA is TGCGCCAGCAGTGGCGGGGGCGCGTATGAGCAGTTCTTC. The J gene is TRBJ2-1, the V gene TRBV5-1; possibly TRBD2 for D (7 bases). Germline-derived CDR1 and CDR2 are SGHRS and YFSETQ. V dropped 5 bases and J dropped 8 bases, with 14 bases sitting between them. The CDR3 totals 13 residues.

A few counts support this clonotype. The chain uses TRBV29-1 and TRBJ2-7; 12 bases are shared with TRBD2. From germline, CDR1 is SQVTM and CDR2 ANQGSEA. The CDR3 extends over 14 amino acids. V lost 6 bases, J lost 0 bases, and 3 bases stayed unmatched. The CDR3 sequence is CSVSTSGSSYEQYF. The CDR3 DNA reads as TGCAGCGTATCGACTAGCGGGAGCTCCTACGAGCAGTACTTC.

This CDR3 reads CASSPTLLADSTDTQYF. The DNA for the CDR3 is TGTGCCAGCAGTCCAACCCTACTAGCGGATAGCACAGATACGCAGTATTTT. V gene TRBV6-2 or TRBV6-3 combines with J gene TRBJ2-3; 8 bases fit TRBD2. This CDR3 is 17 amino acids long. Germline V gives CDR1 MNHEY, CDR2 SVGEGT. Trimming at V came to 5 bases and at J to 0 bases, leaving 10 bases not matched to a gene.

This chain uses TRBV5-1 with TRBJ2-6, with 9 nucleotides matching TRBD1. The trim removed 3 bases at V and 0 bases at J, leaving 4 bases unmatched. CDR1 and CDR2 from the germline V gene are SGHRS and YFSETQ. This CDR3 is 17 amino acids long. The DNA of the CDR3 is TGCGCCAGCAGCTATCGGGACAGGGCCTCTGGGGCCAACGTCCTGACTTTC. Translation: CASSYRDRASGANVLTF.

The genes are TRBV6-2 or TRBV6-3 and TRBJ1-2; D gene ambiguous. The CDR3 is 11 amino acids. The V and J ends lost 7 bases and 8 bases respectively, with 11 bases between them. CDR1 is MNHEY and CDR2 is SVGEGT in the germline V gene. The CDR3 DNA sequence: TGTGCCAGCATCGGGTTCCACGGCTACACCTTC. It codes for CASIGFHGYTF.

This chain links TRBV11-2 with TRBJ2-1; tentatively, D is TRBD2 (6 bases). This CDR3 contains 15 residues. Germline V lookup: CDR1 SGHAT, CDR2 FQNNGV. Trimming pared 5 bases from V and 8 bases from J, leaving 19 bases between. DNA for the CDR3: TGTGCCAGCAGCGCCCGTGATGGAGGGATACATGAGCAGTTCTTC. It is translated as CASSARDGGIHEQFF.

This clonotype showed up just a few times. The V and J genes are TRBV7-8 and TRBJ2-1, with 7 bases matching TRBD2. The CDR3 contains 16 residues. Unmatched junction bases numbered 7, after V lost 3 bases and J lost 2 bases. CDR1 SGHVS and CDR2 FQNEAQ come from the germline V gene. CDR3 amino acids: CASSLTSGTAYNEQFF. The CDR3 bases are TGTGCCAGCAGCTTGACCAGCGGGACTGCCTACAATGAGCAGTTCTTC.

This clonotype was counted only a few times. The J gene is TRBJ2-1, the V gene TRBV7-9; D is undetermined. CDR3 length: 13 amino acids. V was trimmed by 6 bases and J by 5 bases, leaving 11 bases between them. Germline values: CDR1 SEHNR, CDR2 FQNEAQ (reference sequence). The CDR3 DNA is TGTGCCAGCAGGCCCCCCGCGGACAATGAGCAGTTCTTC. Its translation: CASRPPADNEQFF.

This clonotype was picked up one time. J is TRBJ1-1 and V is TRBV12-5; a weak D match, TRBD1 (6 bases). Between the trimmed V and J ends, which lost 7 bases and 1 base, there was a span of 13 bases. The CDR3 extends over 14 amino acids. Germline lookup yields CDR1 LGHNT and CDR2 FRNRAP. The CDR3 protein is CASALGGGNTEAFF. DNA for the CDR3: TGTGCTAGTGCCCTGGGAGGGGGGAACACTGAAGCTTTCTTT. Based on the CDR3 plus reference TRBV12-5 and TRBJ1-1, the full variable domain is DARVTQTPRHKVTEMGQEVTMRCQPILGHNTVFWYRQTMMQGLELLAYFRNRAPLDDSGMPKDRFSAEMPDATLATLKIQPSEPRDSAVYFCASALGGGNTEAFFGQGTRLTVV.

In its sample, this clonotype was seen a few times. CDR3 sequence: CASSPPGAGGNEQFF. CDR3 nucleotide sequence: TGTGCCAGCAGCCCACCTGGAGCGGGAGGTAATGAGCAGTTCTTC. J is TRBJ2-1 and V is TRBV7-6, with 9 positions matching TRBD2. The germline CDR1 and CDR2 sequences are SGHVS and FNYEAQ. This CDR3 region has 15 residues. Trimming took 5 bases from V and 7 from J; bases not matched to a gene: 9. Full variable domain (rest looked up from reference TRBV7-6 and TRBJ2-1): GAGVSQSPRYKVTKRGQDVALRCDPISGHVSLYWYRQALGQGPEFLTYFNYEAQQDKSGLPNDRFSAERPEGSISTLTIQRTEQRDSAMYRCASSPPGAGGNEQFFGPGTRLTVL.

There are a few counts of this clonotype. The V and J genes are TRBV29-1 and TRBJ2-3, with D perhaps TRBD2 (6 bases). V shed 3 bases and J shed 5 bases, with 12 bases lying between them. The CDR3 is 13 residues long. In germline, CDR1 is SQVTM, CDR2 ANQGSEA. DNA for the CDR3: TGCAGCGTTGATAATAGGAGGGAAGATACGCAGTATTTT. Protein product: CSVDNRREDTQYF.

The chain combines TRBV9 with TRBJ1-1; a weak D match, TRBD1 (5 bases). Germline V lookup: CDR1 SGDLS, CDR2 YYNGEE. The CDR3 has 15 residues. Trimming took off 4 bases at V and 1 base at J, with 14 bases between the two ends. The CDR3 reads CASSPTDSPNTEAFF. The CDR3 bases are TGTGCCAGCAGCCCCACCGACAGCCCGAACACTGAAGCTTTCTTT.

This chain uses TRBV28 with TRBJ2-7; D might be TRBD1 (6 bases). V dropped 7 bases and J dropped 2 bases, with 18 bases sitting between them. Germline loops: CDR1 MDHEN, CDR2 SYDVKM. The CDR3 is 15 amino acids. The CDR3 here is CASTPGDTNPYEQYF. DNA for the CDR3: TGTGCCAGCACCCCAGGGGACACGAACCCCTACGAGCAGTACTTC.

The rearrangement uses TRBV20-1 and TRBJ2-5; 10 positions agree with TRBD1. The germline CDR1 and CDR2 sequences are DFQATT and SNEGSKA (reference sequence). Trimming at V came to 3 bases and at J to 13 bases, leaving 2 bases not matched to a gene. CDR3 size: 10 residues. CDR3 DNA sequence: TGCAGTGCTAGGGGACAGGGGTGGTACTTC. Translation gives CSARGQGWYF.

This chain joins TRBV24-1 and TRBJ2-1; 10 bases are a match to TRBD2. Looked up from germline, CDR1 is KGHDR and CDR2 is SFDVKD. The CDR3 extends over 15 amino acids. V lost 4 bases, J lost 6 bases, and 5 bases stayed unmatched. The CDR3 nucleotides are TGTGCCACCAGTGACCCGGGACTAGCGTCCAATGAGCAGTTCTTC. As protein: CATSDPGLASNEQFF.

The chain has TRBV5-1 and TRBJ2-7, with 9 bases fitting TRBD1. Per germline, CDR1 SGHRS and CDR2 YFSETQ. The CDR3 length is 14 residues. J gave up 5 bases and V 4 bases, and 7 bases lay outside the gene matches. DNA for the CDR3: TGCGCCAGCAGCGTTTTCCGGGACAGGGACGAGCAGTACGTC. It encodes CASSVFRDRDEQYV.

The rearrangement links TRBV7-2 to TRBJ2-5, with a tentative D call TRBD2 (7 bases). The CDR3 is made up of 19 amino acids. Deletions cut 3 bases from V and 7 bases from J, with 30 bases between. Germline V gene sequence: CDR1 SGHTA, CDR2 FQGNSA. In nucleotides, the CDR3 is TGTGCCAGCAGCTTGAGGGATTCACAAAGGGGGGACTACCGATCGACCCAGTACTTC. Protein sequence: CASSLRDSQRGDYRSTQYF.

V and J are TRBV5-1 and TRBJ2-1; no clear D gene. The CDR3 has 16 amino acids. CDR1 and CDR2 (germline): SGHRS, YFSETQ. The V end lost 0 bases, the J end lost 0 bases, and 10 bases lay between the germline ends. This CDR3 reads CASSLGAESSYNEQFF. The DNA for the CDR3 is TGCGCCAGCAGCTTGGGAGCAGAGAGCTCCTACAATGAGCAGTTCTTC.

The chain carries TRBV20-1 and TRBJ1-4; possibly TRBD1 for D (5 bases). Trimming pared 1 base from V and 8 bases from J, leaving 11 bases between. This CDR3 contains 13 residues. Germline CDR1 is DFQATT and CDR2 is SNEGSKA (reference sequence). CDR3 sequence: CSARGQGREKLFF. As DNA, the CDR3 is TGCAGTGCTAGAGGGCAGGGTAGGGAAAAACTGTTTTTT.